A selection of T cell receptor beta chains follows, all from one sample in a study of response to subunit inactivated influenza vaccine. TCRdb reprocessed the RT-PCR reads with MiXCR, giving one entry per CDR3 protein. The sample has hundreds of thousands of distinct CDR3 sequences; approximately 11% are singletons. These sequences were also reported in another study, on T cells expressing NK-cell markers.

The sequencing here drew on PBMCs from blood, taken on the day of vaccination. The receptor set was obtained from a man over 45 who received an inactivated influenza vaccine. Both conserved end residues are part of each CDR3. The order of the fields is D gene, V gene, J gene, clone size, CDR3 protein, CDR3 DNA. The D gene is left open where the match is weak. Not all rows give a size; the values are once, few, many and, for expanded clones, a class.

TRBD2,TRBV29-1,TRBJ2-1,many,CSVEVSGLEAYNEQFF,TGCAGCGTTGAAGTTTCGGGACTAGAGGCCTACAATGAGCAGTTCTTC
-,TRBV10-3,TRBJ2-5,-,CATYSGSLETQYF,TGTGCCACTTACTCGGGTAGTCTCGAGACCCAGTACTTC
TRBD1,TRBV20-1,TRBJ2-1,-,CSARDRTGWNEQFF,TGCAGTGCTAGAGATCGGACAGGGTGGAATGAGCAGTTCTTC
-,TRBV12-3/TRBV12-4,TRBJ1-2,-,CASSFVGNGYTF,TGTGCCAGCAGTTTCGTGGGAAATGGCTACACCTTC
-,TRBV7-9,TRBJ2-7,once,CASSPPGLTYEQYF,TGTGCCAGCAGCCCTCCGGGCCTAACCTACGAGCAGTACTTC
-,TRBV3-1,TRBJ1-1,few,CASSLGKTEAFF,TGTGCCAGCAGCCTAGGGAAGACTGAAGCTTTCTTT
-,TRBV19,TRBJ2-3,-,CARRWSVEPTDTQYF,TGTGCCAGGAGATGGTCCGTAGAACCCACAGATACGCAGTATTTT
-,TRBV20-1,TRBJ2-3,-,CSARDTGVGEYF,TGCAGTGCTAGAGATACCGGTGTTGGGGAGTATTTT
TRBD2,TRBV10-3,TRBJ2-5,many,CAISEALGIRGGGQETQYF,TGTGCCATCAGTGAGGCTTTGGGGATACGGGGGGGTGGACAAGAGACCCAGTACTTC
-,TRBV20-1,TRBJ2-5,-,CSASAQYF,TGCAGTGCTAGTGCCCAGTACTTC
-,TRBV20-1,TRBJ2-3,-,CSARSPSTDTQYF,TGCAGTGCTAGATCCCCAAGCACAGATACGCAGTATTTT
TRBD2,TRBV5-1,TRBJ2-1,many,CASTSSGGAFNEQFF,TGCGCCAGCACCTCTAGCGGGGGGGCCTTCAATGAGCAGTTCTTC